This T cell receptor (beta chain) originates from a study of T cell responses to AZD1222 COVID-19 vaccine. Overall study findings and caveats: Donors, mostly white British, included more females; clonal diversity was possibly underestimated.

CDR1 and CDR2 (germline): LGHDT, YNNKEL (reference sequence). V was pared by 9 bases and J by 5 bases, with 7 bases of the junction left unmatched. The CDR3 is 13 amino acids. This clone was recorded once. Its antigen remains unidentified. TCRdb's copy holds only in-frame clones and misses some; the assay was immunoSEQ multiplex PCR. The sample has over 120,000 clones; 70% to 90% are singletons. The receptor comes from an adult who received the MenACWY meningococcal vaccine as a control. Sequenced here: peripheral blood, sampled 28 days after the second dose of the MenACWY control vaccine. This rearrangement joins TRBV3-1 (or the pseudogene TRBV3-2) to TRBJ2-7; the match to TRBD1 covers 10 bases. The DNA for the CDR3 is TGTGCCAGTTTCGGACAGGGGGAGGACGAGCAGTACTTC. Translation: CASFGQGEDEQYF.